The following is a T cell receptor beta chain sequence with its context. Its antigen is undetermined. TCRdb fed the PCR reads into MiXCR, producing one record per CDR3 protein. In the table there are about 640,000 distinct CDR3 sequences, less than 20% of which are singletons. The data stem from a study of molecular identifiers for immune sequencing clone quantification. The study's findings and limits: Investigators reportedly could detect spiked Jurkat TCR RNA from one cell among approximately 1 million naive cells. Clonotypes topping 20 RNA copies carried over 99% of effector molecules but under 1% of naive ones. Highly expanded clone sizes could end up underestimated if a barcode were shared by identical TCR molecules.

Material for sequencing was naive CD8+ T cells from blood, with Jurkat cell RNA spiked in. Subset described: FACS-sorted CD8+CD4-CCR7+CD45RA+ naive T cells. The receptor was isolated from a human donor in good health. Some libraries in this study had Jurkat cell RNA spiked in.

The CDR3 here is CASSPTVGLGGEQYF. CDR3 coding DNA: TGTGCCAGCAGCCCTACGGTGGGGCTGGGGGGGGAGCAGTACTTC. The chain links TRBV7-9 to TRBJ2-7; 7 positions agree with TRBD2. Germline V lookup: CDR1 SEHNR, CDR2 FQNEAQ (reference sequence). With V trimmed by 5 bases and J by 7 bases, 14 bases remained unmatched. This CDR3 comprises 15 residues.